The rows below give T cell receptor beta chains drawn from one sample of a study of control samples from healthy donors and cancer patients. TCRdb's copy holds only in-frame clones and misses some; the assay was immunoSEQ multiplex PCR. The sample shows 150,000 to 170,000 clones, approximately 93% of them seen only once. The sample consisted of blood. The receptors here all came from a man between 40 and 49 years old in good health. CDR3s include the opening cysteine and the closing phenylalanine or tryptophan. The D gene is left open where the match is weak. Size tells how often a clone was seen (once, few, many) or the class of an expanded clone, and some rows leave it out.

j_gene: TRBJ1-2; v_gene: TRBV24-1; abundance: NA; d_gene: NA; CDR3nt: TGTGCCACCAGTGATTTCTATGGCTACACCTTC; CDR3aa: CATSDFYGYTF
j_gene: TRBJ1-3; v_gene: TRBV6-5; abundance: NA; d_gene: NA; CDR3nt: TGTGCCAGCAGGCTTATCGGGCAGTCTGGAAACACCATATATTTT; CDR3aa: CASRLIGQSGNTIYF
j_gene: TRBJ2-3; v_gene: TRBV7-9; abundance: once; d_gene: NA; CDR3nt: TGTGCCAGCAGCCCCACCCGGACCTATGGCGGGGTAGATACGCAGTATTTT; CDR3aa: CASSPTRTYGGVDTQYF
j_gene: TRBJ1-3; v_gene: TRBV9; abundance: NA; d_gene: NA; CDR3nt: TGTGCCAGCAGCGGGGACGGTCGCTCTGGAAACACCATATATTTT; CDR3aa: CASSGDGRSGNTIYF
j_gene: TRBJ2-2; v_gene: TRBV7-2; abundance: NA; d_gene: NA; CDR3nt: TGTGCCAGCAGCTTAGTATCCGGGGAGCTGTTTTTT; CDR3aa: CASSLVSGELFF
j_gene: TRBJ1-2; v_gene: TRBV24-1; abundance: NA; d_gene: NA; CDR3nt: TGTGCCACCAGTGAGTCCGGGACACCCTATGGCTACACCTTC; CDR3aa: CATSESGTPYGYTF
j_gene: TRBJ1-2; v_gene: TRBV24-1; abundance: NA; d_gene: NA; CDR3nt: TGTGCCACCAGTGACACAGGTCCCTATGGCTACACCTTC; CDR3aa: CATSDTGPYGYTF
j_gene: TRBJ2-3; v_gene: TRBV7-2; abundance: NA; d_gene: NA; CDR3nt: TGTGCCAGCAGCTTCCGGGTCACAGATACGCAGTATTTT; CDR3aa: CASSFRVTDTQYF
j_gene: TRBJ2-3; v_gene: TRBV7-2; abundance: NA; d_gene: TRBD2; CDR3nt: TGTGCCAGCAGCTTAAGCGCGGGGGGCGTCACAGATACGCAGTATTTT; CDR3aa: CASSLSAGGVTDTQYF
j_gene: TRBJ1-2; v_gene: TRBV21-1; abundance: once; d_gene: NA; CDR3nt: TGTGCCAGCAGCAAAGGGGGCTACACCTTC; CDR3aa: CASSKGGYTF
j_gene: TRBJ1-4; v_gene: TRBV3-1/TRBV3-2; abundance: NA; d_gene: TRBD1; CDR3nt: TGTGCCAGCAGCAGGGGCCGACAGGGGGCGAATGAAAAACTGTTTTTT; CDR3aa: CASSRGRQGANEKLFF
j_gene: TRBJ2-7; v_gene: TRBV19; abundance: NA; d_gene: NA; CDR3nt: TGTGCCAGTAGTATAGTTCCCGGGAACTACGAGCAGTACTTC; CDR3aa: CASSIVPGNYEQYF
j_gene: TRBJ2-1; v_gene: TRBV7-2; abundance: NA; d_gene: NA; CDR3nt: TGTGCCAGCAGCCGTTTGGCGGCCGTGAATGAGCAGTTCTTC; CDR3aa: CASSRLAAVNEQFF
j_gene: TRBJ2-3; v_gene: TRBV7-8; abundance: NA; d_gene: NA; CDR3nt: TGTGCCAGCAGCCCCGGGTCACTCTCCTCCTCTAGCACAGATACGCAGTATTTT; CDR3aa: CASSPGSLSSSSTDTQYF
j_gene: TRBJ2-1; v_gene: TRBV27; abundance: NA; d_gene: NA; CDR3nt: TGTGCCAGCAACACCCGGGAGACCCACTACAATGAGCAGTTCTTC; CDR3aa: CASNTRETHYNEQFF
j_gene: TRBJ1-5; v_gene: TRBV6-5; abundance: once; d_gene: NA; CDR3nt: TGTGCCAGCACAGGGAGGGCGAATCAGCCCCAGCATTTT; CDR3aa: CASTGRANQPQHF
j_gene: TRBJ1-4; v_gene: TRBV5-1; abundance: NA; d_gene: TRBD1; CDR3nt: TGCGCCAGCAGCTTGACGCCACCGGGACAGTTAGCAACTAATGAAAAACTGTTTTTT; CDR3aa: CASSLTPPGQLATNEKLFF
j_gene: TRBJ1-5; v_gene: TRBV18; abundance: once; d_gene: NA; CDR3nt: TGTGCCAGCTCACCGATCTCCGGGTCATATCAGCCCCAGCATTTT; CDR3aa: CASSPISGSYQPQHF
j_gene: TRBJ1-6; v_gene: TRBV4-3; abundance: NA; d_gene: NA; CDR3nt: TGCGCCAGCAGCAAAGGGTTAGGGGCACGGAGTTCACCCCTCCACTTT; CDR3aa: CASSKGLGARSSPLHF
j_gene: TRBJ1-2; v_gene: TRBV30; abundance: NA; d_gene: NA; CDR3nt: TGTGCCTGGAGTGTATTGGCAGGGGTCAAAGGCTACACCTTC; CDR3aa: CAWSVLAGVKGYTF
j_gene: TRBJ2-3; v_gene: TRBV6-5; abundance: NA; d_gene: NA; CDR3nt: TGTGCCAGCAGGGGGGCCGGCACAGATACGCAGTATTTT; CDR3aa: CASRGAGTDTQYF
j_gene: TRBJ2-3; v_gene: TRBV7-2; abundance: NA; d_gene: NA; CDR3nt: TGTGCCAGCAGCTGGGACCCGTGGGGATCAGATACGCAGTATTTT; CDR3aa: CASSWDPWGSDTQYF
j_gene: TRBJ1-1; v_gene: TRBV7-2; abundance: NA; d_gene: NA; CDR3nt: TGTGCCAGCAGCTTCAGGCAGATGAACACTGAAGCTTTCTTT; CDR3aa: CASSFRQMNTEAFF
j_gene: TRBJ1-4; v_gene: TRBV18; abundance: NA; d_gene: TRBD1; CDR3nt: TGTGCCAGCTCACCTCGCGGGACAGGGTATGAAAAACTGTTTTTT; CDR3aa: CASSPRGTGYEKLFF
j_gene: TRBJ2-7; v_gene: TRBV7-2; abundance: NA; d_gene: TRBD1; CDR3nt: TGTGCCAGCAGCTTAACAGGGGCCTACGAGCAGTACTTC; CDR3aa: CASSLTGAYEQYF
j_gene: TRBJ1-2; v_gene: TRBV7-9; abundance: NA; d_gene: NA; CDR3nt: TGTGCCAGCAGCCTCAGGGTTGGCTACACCTTC; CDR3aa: CASSLRVGYTF
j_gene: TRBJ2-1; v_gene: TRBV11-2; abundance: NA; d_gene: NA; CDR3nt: TGTGCCAGCAGCTTACACCCGGGACGGCCGAGCTCCTACAATGAGCAGTTCTTC; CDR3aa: CASSLHPGRPSSYNEQFF
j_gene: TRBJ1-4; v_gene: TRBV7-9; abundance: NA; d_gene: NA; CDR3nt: TGTGCCAGCAGCCTTCGGAGTGGGGATGAAAAACTGTTTTTT; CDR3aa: CASSLRSGDEKLFF